Below are 8 T cell receptor beta chains sequenced from a single sample in a study of cytotoxic CD8 clonotypes in ibrutinib-treated CLL (dated by TCRdb to about 2021). This specimen's time point label, per the study, means: approximately twelve months on ibrutinib. Libraries came from the immunoSEQ multiplex PCR assay. Entries here come from immuneACCESS through TCRdb and include only in-frame sequences with V and J called. Some clones fail to appear in such tables; in the studies checked, an unresolved V gene covers under half of the shortfall, and the cause of the remainder is unknown. Across this sample there are 95,000 to 100,000 clones, with roughly 80% seen only once. The ten largest clones take up about 32% of the sample. Sample: PBMCs, taken after 12 months of ibrutinib treatment. The receptors stem from a human donor with chronic lymphocytic leukemia.

The gene calls are TRBV4-1 and TRBJ2-5; the match to TRBD2 covers 8 bases. The CDR3 spans 19 residues. Germline-derived CDR1 and CDR2 are MGHRA and YSYEKL. V gave up 0 bases and J gave up 5 bases; unmatched junction bases: 17. The CDR3 DNA reads TGCGCCAGCAGCCAAGACAGAGAAATAGCGGGACATCCGGGGGAGACCCAGTACTTC. It specifies CASSQDREIAGHPGETQYF.

The chain combines TRBV5-1 with TRBJ2-3; a weak D match, TRBD1 (6 bases). Germline CDR1 SGHRS, CDR2 YFSETQ. V lost 5 bases, J lost 4 bases, and 11 bases lay in between. This CDR3 comprises 13 residues. CDR3 nucleotide sequence: TGCGCCAGCAGTCAGGGGCCGTCAGATACGCAGTATTTT. This gives the protein CASSQGPSDTQYF. The whole variable domain, remainder taken from reference TRBV5-1 and TRBJ2-3, is KAGVTQTPRYLIKTRGQQVTLSCSPISGHRSVSWYQQTPGQGLQFLFEYFSETQRNKGNFPGRFSGRQFSNSRSEMNVSTLELGDSALYLCASSQGPSDTQYFGPGTRLTVL.

The CDR3 sequence is CASSLQSNYEKLFF. CDR3 coding DNA: TGTGCCAGCAGTCTACAGAGCAACTATGAAAAACTGTTTTTT. The chain links TRBV6-1 to TRBJ1-4; D remains ambiguous. The V gene lost 5 bases and the J gene lost 6 bases, with 13 bases spanning the gap. Looked up from germline, CDR1 is MNHNS and CDR2 is SASEGT. CDR3 size: 14 residues.

This chain joins TRBV2 and TRBJ2-3; no clear D gene. In germline, CDR1 is SNHLY, CDR2 FYNNEI. Deletions cut 1 base from V and 0 bases from J, with 8 bases between. The CDR3 sequence is 15 residues long. CDR3 region: CASSEGPPSTDTQYF. The CDR3 nucleotides are TGTGCCAGCAGTGAAGGGCCCCCTAGCACAGATACGCAGTATTTT.

V and J are TRBV5-1 and TRBJ2-5, with D perhaps TRBD1 or TRBD2 (6 bases each). The length of the CDR3 is 14 residues. Trimming stripped 2 bases from V and 5 bases from J, with 13 bases between. The germline V gene has CDR1 SGHRS and CDR2 YFSETQ. The CDR3 is CASSFRGAEETQYF. The CDR3 bases are TGCGCCAGCAGCTTTAGGGGGGCAGAGGAGACCCAGTACTTC.

The chain links TRBV7-2 to TRBJ2-7; 8 bases align to TRBD2. Germline trimming cut 5 bases from V and 10 bases from J; bases unmatched to any gene: 13. CDR3 length equals 14 residues. CDR1 is SGHTA and CDR2 is FQGNSA in the germline V gene. CDR3 DNA sequence: TGTGCCAGCAGCCCCCGACTGGCGGGGGGTCAACAGTACTTC. Translated: CASSPRLAGGQQYF.

The V call is TRBV28, the J call TRBJ1-4, with D hard to call. The ends were cut back, 1 base at V and 5 bases at J, with 14 bases in the middle. CDR1 MDHEN and CDR2 SYDVKM come from the germline V gene. The CDR3 is made up of 16 amino acids. The CDR3 loop is CASSLFPASKNEKLFF. The DNA for the CDR3 is TGTGCCAGCAGTTTATTTCCGGCCTCAAAGAATGAAAAACTGTTTTTT.

Note on this clone: Other DNA sequences in this sample translate to the same CDR3. The chain employs TRBV9 and TRBJ2-1; possible D gene TRBD1, 5 bases. V was cut by 0 bases and J by 0 bases, with 10 bases left in between. CDR1 and CDR2 from the germline V gene are SGDLS and YYNGEE. The CDR3 is made up of 16 amino acids. The CDR3 is CASSVGQLSSYNEQFF. In DNA, the CDR3 is TGTGCCAGCAGCGTAGGACAGTTGAGCTCCTACAATGAGCAGTTCTTC.